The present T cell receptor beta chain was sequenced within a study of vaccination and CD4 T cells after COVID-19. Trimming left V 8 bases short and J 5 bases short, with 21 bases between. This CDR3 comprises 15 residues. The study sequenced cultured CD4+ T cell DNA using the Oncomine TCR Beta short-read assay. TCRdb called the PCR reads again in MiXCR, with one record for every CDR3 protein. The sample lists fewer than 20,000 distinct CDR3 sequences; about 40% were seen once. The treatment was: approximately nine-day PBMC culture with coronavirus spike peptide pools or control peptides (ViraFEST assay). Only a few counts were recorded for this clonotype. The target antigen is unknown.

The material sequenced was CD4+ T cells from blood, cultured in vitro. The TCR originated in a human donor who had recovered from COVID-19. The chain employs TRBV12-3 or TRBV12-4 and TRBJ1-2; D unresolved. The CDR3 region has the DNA TGTGCCAGCGACTCGGACGGGGAGCAGTATTATGGCTACACCTTC. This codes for CASDSDGEQYYGYTF.